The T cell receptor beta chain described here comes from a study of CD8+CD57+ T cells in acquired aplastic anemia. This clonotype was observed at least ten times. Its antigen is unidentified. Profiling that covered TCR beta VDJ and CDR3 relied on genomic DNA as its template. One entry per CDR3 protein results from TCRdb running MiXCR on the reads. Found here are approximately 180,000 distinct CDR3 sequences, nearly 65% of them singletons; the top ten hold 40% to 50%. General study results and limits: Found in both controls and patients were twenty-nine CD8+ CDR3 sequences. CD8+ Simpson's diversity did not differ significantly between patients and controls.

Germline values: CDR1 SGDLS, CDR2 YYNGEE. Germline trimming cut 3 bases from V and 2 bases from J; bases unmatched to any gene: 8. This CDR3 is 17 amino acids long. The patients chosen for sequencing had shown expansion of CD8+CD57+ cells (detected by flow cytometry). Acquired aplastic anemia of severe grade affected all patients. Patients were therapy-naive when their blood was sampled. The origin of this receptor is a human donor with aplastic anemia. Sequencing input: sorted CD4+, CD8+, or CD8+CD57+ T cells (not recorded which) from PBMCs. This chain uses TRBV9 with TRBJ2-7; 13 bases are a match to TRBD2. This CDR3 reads CASSGWTSGGGPYEQYF. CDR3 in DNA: TGTGCCAGCAGCGGTTGGACTAGCGGGGGAGGCCCCTACGAGCAGTACTTC.